Below are 6 T cell receptor beta chains sequenced from a single sample in a study of circulating and synovial CD4+ cells in juvenile arthritis. Profiling relied on immunoSEQ multiplex PCR, and the TCRdb table lists in-frame clones only, not all of them. The table has under 35,000 clones, around 95% seen once; the top ten hold about 0.19%. Sequencing used CD4+ T cells from blood. The source is a human donor with juvenile idiopathic arthritis.

The V gene is TRBV5-4, the J gene TRBJ2-2, with a tentative D call TRBD2 (5 bases). Germline V gives CDR1 SGHNT, CDR2 YYREEE (reference sequence). V was trimmed by 9 bases and J by 4 bases, leaving 13 bases between them. CDR3 length: 13 residues. CDR3 DNA: TGTGCCACCGCGGGTTGGGTCACCGGGGAGCTGTTTTTT. The encoded protein is CATAGWVTGELFF.

Here the CDR3 reads CASSWTTGRDTQYF. In nucleotides, the CDR3 is TGTGCCAGTAGTTGGACGACAGGGAGAGATACGCAGTATTTT. The chain joins TRBV19 to TRBJ2-3; 7 bases match TRBD1. V dropped 5 bases and J dropped 5; count of bases not matched to a gene: 7. CDR1 is LNHDA, CDR2 SQIVND, per germline (reference sequence). The CDR3 spans 14 residues.

The chain uses TRBV7-9 and TRBJ2-2, with 8 bases fitting TRBD1. The germline gives CDR1 SEHNR, CDR2 FQNEAQ (reference sequence). Germline trimming cut 5 bases from V and 5 bases from J; bases unmatched to any gene: 4. This CDR3 is 14 amino acids long. The CDR3 spells CASSPRQGTGELFF. CDR3 nucleotide sequence: TGTGCCAGCAGCCCCCGACAGGGGACCGGGGAGCTGTTTTTT.

The CDR3 DNA reads TGTGCCAGCAGCTTGGAGGTACGGAGAAATCAGCCCCAGCATTTT. Its translation: CASSLEVRRNQPQHF. The J gene is TRBJ1-5, the V gene TRBV5-8, with D uncertain. Germline values: CDR1 SGHTS, CDR2 YDEGEE. The ends were cut back, 0 bases at V and 4 bases at J, with 11 bases in the middle. This CDR3 spans 15 amino acids.

This rearrangement joins TRBV7-9 to TRBJ1-1, with 8 bases identical to TRBD1. The CDR3 length is 16 residues. Germline V CDR1 and CDR2: SEHNR, FQNEAQ (reference sequence). Germline trimming cut 0 bases from V and 1 base from J; bases unmatched to any gene: 4. The CDR3 bases are TGTGCCAGCAGCTTAGCAGTCCAGGGGGCGAACACTGAAGCTTTCTTT. This gives the protein CASSLAVQGANTEAFF.

The chain employs TRBV4-2 and TRBJ2-2; 8 positions agree with TRBD1. This CDR3 region has 14 residues. From germline, CDR1 is LGHNA and CDR2 YNFKEQ. V was clipped by 0 bases and J by 8 bases; unmatched bases: 2. The CDR3 DNA reads TGTGCCAGCAGCCAAGAGACAGGGGCTGGGGAGCTGTTTTTT. It is translated as CASSQETGAGELFF.